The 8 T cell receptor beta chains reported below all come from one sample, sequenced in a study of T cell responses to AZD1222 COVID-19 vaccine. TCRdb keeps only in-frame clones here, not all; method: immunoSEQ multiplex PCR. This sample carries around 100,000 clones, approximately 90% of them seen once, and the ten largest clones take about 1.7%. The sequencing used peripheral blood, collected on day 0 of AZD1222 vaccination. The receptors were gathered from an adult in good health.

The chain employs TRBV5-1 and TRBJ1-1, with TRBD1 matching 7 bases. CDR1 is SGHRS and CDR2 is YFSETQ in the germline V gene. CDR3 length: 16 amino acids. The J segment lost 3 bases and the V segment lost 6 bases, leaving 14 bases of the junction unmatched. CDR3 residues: CASTRVGVQGDTEAFF. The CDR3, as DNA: TGCGCCAGCACCAGGGTGGGGGTTCAGGGGGACACTGAAGCTTTCTTT.

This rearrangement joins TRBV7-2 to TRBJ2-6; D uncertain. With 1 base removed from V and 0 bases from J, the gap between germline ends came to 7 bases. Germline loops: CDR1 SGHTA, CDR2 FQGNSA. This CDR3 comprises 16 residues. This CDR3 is CASSLVSSSGANVLTF. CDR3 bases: TGTGCCAGCAGCTTAGTTAGCAGCTCTGGGGCCAACGTCCTGACTTTC.

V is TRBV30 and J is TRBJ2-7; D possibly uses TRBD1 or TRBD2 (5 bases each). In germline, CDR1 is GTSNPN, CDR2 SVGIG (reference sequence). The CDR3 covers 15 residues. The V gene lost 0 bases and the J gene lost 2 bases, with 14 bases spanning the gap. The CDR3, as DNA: TGTGCCTGGAGTGTCCCCGGGACCGTTGCCTACGAGCAGTACTTC. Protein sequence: CAWSVPGTVAYEQYF.

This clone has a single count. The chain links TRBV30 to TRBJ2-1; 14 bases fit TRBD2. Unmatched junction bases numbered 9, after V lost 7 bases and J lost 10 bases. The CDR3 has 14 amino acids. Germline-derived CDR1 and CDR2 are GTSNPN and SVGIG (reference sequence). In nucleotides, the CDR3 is TGTGCCTCTAGACTAGCGGGAGGGCCAAGAGAGCAGTTCTTC. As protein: CASRLAGGPREQFF.

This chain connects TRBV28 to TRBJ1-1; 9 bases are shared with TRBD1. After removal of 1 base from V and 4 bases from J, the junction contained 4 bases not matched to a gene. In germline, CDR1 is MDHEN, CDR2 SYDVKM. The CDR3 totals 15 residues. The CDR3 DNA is TGTGCCAGCAGTTTATTAGGACAGGGGAGCACTGAAGCTTTCTTT. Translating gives CASSLLGQGSTEAFF.

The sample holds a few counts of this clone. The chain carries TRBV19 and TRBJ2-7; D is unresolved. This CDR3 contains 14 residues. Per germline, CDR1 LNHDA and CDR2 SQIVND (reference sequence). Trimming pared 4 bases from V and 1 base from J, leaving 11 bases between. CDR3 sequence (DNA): TGTGCCAGTAGTAAGGTGGGGTCTTCCTACGAGCAGTACTTC. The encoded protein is CASSKVGSSYEQYF. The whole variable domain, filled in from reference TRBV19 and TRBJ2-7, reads DGGITQSPKYLFRKEGQNVTLSCEQNLNHDAMYWYRQDPGQGLRLIYYSQIVNDFQKGDIAEGYSVSREKKESFPLTVTSAQKNPTAFYLCASSKVGSSYEQYFGPGTRLTVT.

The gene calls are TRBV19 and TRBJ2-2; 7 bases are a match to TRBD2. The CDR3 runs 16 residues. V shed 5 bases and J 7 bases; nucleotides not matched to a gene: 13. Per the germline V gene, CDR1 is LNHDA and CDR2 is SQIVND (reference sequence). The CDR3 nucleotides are TGTGCCAGTAGTTCGGCGGGAGCCCGGGGCGGCGGGGAGCTGTTTTTT. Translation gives CASSSAGARGGGELFF.

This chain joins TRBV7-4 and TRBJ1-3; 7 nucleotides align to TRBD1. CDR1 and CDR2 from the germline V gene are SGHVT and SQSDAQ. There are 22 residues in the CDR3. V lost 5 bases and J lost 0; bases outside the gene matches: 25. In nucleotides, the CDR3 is TGTGCCAGCAGCGACCTTATACGGCATGAGAAGACAGGGAAGAGCTCTGGAAACACCATATATTTT. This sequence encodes CASSDLIRHEKTGKSSGNTIYF.